The present entry profiles one T cell receptor (beta chain) with its context. Its antigen is not identified. There are 12 residues in the CDR3. The ends were cut back, 3 bases at V and 7 bases at J, with 7 bases in the middle. Germline values: CDR1 SGHTA, CDR2 FQGNSA. The data were obtained in a study of T cells in Graves' hyperthyroidism and ophthalmopathy. Across the study: The authors collected peripheral blood at initial diagnosis, before any treatment. The study's findings and limits: Most expanded thyroid clonotypes above 0.001 recurred in blood. Ophthalmopathy was identified by the model a median about seven months ahead of onset.

Graves' hyperthyroidism qualified as stable when ophthalmopathy did not progress within 18 months. RNA transcripts served as the template for amplifying TCR beta CDR3 regions. HTBI primers were employed in a first-round RT-PCR of the TCR CDR3. TCRdb processed the multiplex PCR reads anew with MiXCR; each CDR3 protein has one entry. The sample lists about 840,000 distinct CDR3 sequences, more than 30% occurring once. Sequenced: blood. This chain connects TRBV7-2 to TRBJ2-1; D not resolved. This TCR was sampled from a man younger than 30 with Graves' hyperthyroidism. CDR3 loop: CASSFQRNEQFF. The CDR3 DNA sequence: TGTGCCAGCAGCTTCCAAAGGAATGAGCAGTTCTTC.